The 14 T cell receptor beta chains given below trace back to one sample, sequenced in a study of shared clonotypes between healthy human individuals (dated by TCRdb to about 2020). The library was generated by the immunoSEQ multiplex PCR assay. In its TCRdb copy, this immuneACCESS table keeps in-frame sequences only and misses some clones. Where compared with another copy, unresolved V genes explain less than half of these, and the others have no known cause. For this sample there are millions of clones; just under 95% appear just once. The ten largest clones add up to around 1.1% of the sample. CD8 naive samples consisted of CD45RO-negative cells that were positively selected for CCR7, yielding a CD45RA+CCR7+ population without TemRA cells. Material: naive CD8+ T cells sorted from blood. Reading the label with the study, this specimen's cell subset or site is: CD45RA+CCR7+. The receptors originated from a young man in good health.

The V and J genes are TRBV7-2 and TRBJ1-1; D possibly corresponds to TRBD1 (6 bases). The CDR3 runs 16 residues. Trimming cost V 5 bases and J 0 bases, with 16 bases left between them. Germline V gene data show CDR1 as SGHTA and CDR2 as FQGNSA. CDR3 residues: CASSQPRGPMNTEAFF. CDR3 bases: TGTGCCAGCAGCCAACCCCGGGGGCCCATGAACACTGAAGCTTTCTTT. Variable domain in full (rest from reference TRBV7-2 and TRBJ1-1): GAGVSQSPSNKVTEKGKDVELRCDPISGHTALYWYRQSLGQGLEFLIYFQGNSAPDKSGLPSDRFSAERTGGSVSTLTIQRTQQEDSAVYLCASSQPRGPMNTEAFFGQGTRLTVV.

This chain joins TRBV6-1 and TRBJ1-1; 10 bases agree with TRBD1. Germline CDR1 is MNHNS and CDR2 is SASEGT. There are 16 residues in the CDR3. Unmatched junction bases numbered 7, after V lost 2 bases and J lost 4 bases. The chain's CDR3 is CASSETGTGVSTEAFF. The CDR3 region has the DNA TGTGCCAGCAGTGAAACAGGGACAGGGGTCAGCACTGAAGCTTTCTTT.

J is TRBJ2-3 and V is TRBV5-6, with 9 bases identical to TRBD2. The CDR3 runs to 14 residues. The germline gives CDR1 SGHDT, CDR2 YYEEEE. V dropped 4 bases and J dropped 6; count of bases not matched to a gene: 6. In DNA form, the CDR3 reads TGTGCCAGCAGCCCGGGACTAGCAGGGGATACGCAGTATTTT. Translation gives CASSPGLAGDTQYF.

The chain combines TRBV4-3 with TRBJ2-7, with 11 positions matching TRBD1. This CDR3 comprises 17 residues. Per germline, CDR1 LGHNA and CDR2 YSLEER. J lost 3 bases, V lost 0 bases, and 7 bases had no gene match. The CDR3 sequence is CASSQEPEDRGLYEQYF. The CDR3 DNA is TGCGCCAGCAGCCAAGAACCTGAGGACAGGGGGCTCTACGAGCAGTACTTC.

V gene TRBV5-5 combines with J gene TRBJ2-1; D uncertain. Trimming cost V 4 bases and J 2 bases, with 10 bases left between them. The V gene's germline CDR1 is SGHKS and CDR2 YYEKEE (reference sequence). There are 14 residues in the CDR3. This chain's CDR3 is CASSPEVPYNEQFF. DNA for the CDR3: TGTGCCAGCAGCCCCGAGGTCCCCTACAATGAGCAGTTCTTC.

The V gene is TRBV4-1, the J gene TRBJ2-2; unclear D gene. The length of the CDR3 is 12 residues. CDR1 is MGHRA and CDR2 is YSYEKL in the germline V gene. V was trimmed by 0 bases and J by 10 bases, leaving 6 bases between them. The CDR3 coding sequence is TGCGCCAGCAGCCAAGACGCGGAGGAGCTGTTTTTT. Encoded protein: CASSQDAEELFF.

The genes are TRBV19 and TRBJ1-5; no definite D call. From germline, CDR1 is LNHDA and CDR2 SQIVND (reference sequence). The V gene lost 0 bases and the J gene lost 5 bases, with 23 bases spanning the gap. The CDR3 has 19 residues. DNA of the CDR3: TGTGCCAGTAGTATAGATCAAACCGGGTTTCACAGTTGGGATCAGCCCCAGCATTTT. It specifies CASSIDQTGFHSWDQPQHF.

The chain recombines TRBV6-5 with TRBJ2-7; TRBD1 matches at 9 bases. Germline loops: CDR1 MNHEY, CDR2 SVGAGI. V trimming: 7 bases; J trimming: 2 bases; junction bases outside the gene matches: 9. This CDR3 has 15 amino acids. The CDR3 spells CASNTTGQGPYEQYF. The CDR3 DNA reads as TGTGCCAGCAATACGACGGGACAGGGACCCTACGAGCAGTACTTC.

This rearrangement joins TRBV5-1 to TRBJ2-1; 7 bases agree with TRBD2. The ends lost 4 bases at V and 6 bases at J; junction bases unmatched: 13. Germline CDR1 reads SGHRS; CDR2 reads YFSETQ. The CDR3 has 16 amino acids. The CDR3 DNA is TGCGCCAGCAGCCCCACCGGGGAGGGCCTTTCCAATGAGCAGTTCTTC. Translation: CASSPTGEGLSNEQFF.

The chain joins TRBV27 to TRBJ2-6; D remains unclear. V was shortened by 2 bases and J by 0 bases, with 5 bases between the two germline ends. Germline values: CDR1 MNHEY, CDR2 SMNVEV (reference sequence). The CDR3 length is 15 residues. The CDR3 DNA is TGTGCCAGCAGTTTACTGAACTCTGGGGCCAACGTCCTGACTTTC. It translates to CASSLLNSGANVLTF.

In this sample, this clone turned up once. CDR3 coding DNA: TGTGCCTCTGGGGGGCTAGCGTACAATGAGCAGTTCTTC. Encoded protein: CASGGLAYNEQFF. This chain uses TRBV30 with TRBJ2-1, with D perhaps matching TRBD1 or TRBD2 (6 bases each). This CDR3 contains 13 residues. Trimming shortened V by 7 bases and J by 4 bases, and 14 bases separated the two germline ends. In germline, CDR1 is GTSNPN, CDR2 SVGIG (reference sequence).

The genes are TRBV6-6 and TRBJ1-5; possibly TRBD1 for D (6 bases). Germline V gene lookup returns CDR1 MNHNY and CDR2 SVGAGI (reference sequence). This CDR3 contains 13 residues. The V gene lost 6 bases and the J gene lost 3 bases, with 9 bases spanning the gap. The CDR3 sequence: CASSTGPNQPQHF. In DNA, the CDR3 is TGTGCCAGCAGCACAGGGCCCAATCAGCCCCAGCATTTT.

For this clone: Within the sample, other DNA sequences also encode this same CDR3. The rearrangement joins TRBV27 to TRBJ1-1; D gene unclear. Germline CDR1 and CDR2: MNHEY and SMNVEV (reference sequence). This CDR3 has 13 amino acids. The V and J ends lost 3 bases and 0 bases respectively, with 5 bases between them. CDR3 in DNA: TGTGCCAGCAGTTTTCTAATGAACACTGAAGCTTTCTTT. It yields the protein CASSFLMNTEAFF.

The genes are TRBV10-3 and TRBJ1-5; the D gene is possibly TRBD1 (6 bases). From germline, CDR1 is ENHRY and CDR2 SYGVKD. This CDR3 is 15 amino acids long. Deletions cut 0 bases from V and 5 bases from J, with 11 bases between. The CDR3 loop reads CAISESSQGYQPQHF. The CDR3 DNA follows: TGTGCCATCAGTGAGTCGAGCCAGGGGTATCAGCCCCAGCATTTT.